This T cell receptor (beta chain) was documented in a study of cytomegalovirus exposure and HLA in healthy donors. Notes on the study in general: The study found most TCR sequences rare, yet found some public TCRs in many donors. Reportedly, diagnosis of cytomegalovirus status by the classifier showed high specificity and sensitivity. A list of roughly 160 TCR beta chains associated with cytomegalovirus was given.

The germline CDR1 and CDR2 sequences are MNHEY and SVGAGI. Trimming took off 6 bases at V and 7 bases at J, with 12 bases between the two ends. The CDR3 consists of 13 residues. The donors were in the roughly 120-subject validation cohort, distinct from the roughly 700-subject first cohort. Profiled with immunoSEQ multiplex PCR; TCRdb holds only in-frame clones, not every one. The sample lists fewer than 200,000 clones, around nine tenths occurring once. In regard to this clone: Its antigen is unknown.

The specimen sequenced was PBMCs. The sequence was collected from a woman aged 18-35 years in good health and CMV-seronegative. This chain uses TRBV6-5 with TRBJ2-2; D is perhaps TRBD1 (6 bases). CDR3 in amino acids: CASSQLGGGELFF. DNA of the CDR3: TGTGCCAGCAGCCAACTAGGGGGCGGGGAGCTGTTTTTT.